The rows below give T cell receptor beta chains drawn from one sample of a study of blood T cell repertoires in COVID-19. Assay used: immunoSEQ multiplex PCR; TCRdb lists only in-frame clones, some missing. This sample has 250,000 or so clones, with almost 90% found just once. The sample was peripheral blood. These TCRs come from an elderly man with acute or convalescent COVID-19. Each CDR3 is given with its conserved first and last residue. A D gene is named only where the DNA matches it firmly. A clone size is listed for some rows: how often the clone was seen (once, few, many), or a class if it is expanded.

>once|NA|TRBV5-5|14|TRBJ1-1
CASSLAVMNTEAFF
TGTGCCAGCAGCTTAGCTGTCATGAACACTGAAGCTTTCTTT
>NA|NA|TRBV6-2/TRBV6-3|17|TRBJ2-3
CASSPTGSSTSTDTQYF
TGTGCCAGCAGCCCTACGGGGTCCTCGACTAGCACAGATACGCAGTATTTT
>NA|TRBD1|TRBV18|15|TRBJ1-3
CASSPTTGDRNTIYF
TGTGCCAGCTCACCTACGACAGGGGATAGAAACACCATATATTTT
>NA|TRBD1|TRBV5-1|13|TRBJ2-2
CASNDQGAGELFF
TGCGCCAGCAACGACCAGGGGGCCGGGGAGCTGTTTTTT
>NA|NA|TRBV2|13|TRBJ1-5
CASSEETYQPQHF
TGTGCCAGCAGTGAAGAAACATATCAGCCCCAGCATTTT
>NA|TRBD1|TRBV6-5|14|TRBJ1-2
CASTVTGLNYGYTF
TGTGCCAGCACTGTGACAGGGCTTAACTATGGCTACACCTTC
>few|NA|TRBV5-1|14|TRBJ1-4
CASSPGATNEKLFF
TGCGCCAGCAGTCCGGGGGCAACTAATGAAAAACTGTTTTTT
>NA|TRBD2|TRBV6-5|16|TRBJ2-5
CASSSAGSGSGETQYF
TGTGCCAGCAGTTCCGCTGGTAGCGGGAGCGGGGAGACCCAGTACTTC
>NA|TRBD2|TRBV5-1|15|TRBJ2-1
CASSTASGRNNEQFF
TGCGCCAGCAGCACCGCTAGCGGCCGGAATAATGAGCAGTTCTTC
>once|TRBD2|TRBV5-4|19|TRBJ2-6
CASSLDRAGGSSGANVLTF
TGTGCCAGCAGCTTGGATCGGGCGGGGGGTAGCTCTGGGGCCAACGTCCTGACTTTC
>NA|NA|TRBV13|13|TRBJ2-7
CASSMGVATEQYF
TGTGCCAGCAGCATGGGAGTCGCGACCGAGCAGTACTTC
>NA|TRBD1|TRBV7-9|15|TRBJ1-6
CASSEYRDRVSPLHF
TGTGCCAGCAGCGAATACCGGGACAGGGTCTCACCCCTCCACTTT
>NA|NA|TRBV9|13|TRBJ1-2
CASSVSGPYGYTF
TGTGCCAGCAGCGTGTCAGGGCCCTATGGCTACACCTTC
>once|TRBD1|TRBV3-1/TRBV3-2|14|TRBJ1-2
CASSQDGTAYGYTF
TGTGCCAGCAGCCAAGATGGGACAGCCTATGGCTACACCTTC
>NA|NA|TRBV9|15|TRBJ2-3
CASSVERLSTDTQYF
TGTGCCAGCAGCGTAGAGAGGTTAAGCACAGATACGCAGTATTTT
>NA|NA|TRBV15|12|TRBJ1-4
CATSRGAEKLFF
TGTGCCACCAGCAGAGGAGCTGAAAAACTGTTTTTT
>NA|TRBD1|TRBV19|16|TRBJ1-6
CASSIVAGGYNSPLHF
TGTGCCAGTAGTATAGTGGCAGGGGGATATAATTCACCCCTCCACTTT
>NA|TRBD2|TRBV2|16|TRBJ2-7
CASRLAGGYSSYEQYF
TGTGCCAGCAGGCTAGCGGGGGGCTACAGTTCCTACGAGCAGTACTTC
>NA|TRBD1|TRBV9|13|TRBJ2-3
CASSVTQGATRYF
TGTGCCAGCAGCGTAACGCAGGGGGCTACTCGTTATTTT
>NA|NA|TRBV4-2|14|TRBJ1-6
CASSLQGGNSPLHF
TGTGCCAGCAGCTTACAGGGTGGGAATTCACCCCTCCACTTT
>NA|TRBD2|TRBV4-3|17|TRBJ2-3
CASSQATLAGSTDTQYF
TGCGCCAGCAGCCAAGCTACACTAGCGGGGAGCACAGATACGCAGTATTTT
>few|TRBD1|TRBV5-4|17|TRBJ1-5
CASSYRTGLNSNQPQHF
TGTGCCAGCAGCTACCGGACAGGGCTCAATAGCAATCAGCCCCAGCATTTT
>NA|NA|TRBV7-2|15|TRBJ1-1
CASLKQGPMNTEAFF
TGTGCCAGCCTGAAACAGGGACCCATGAACACTGAAGCTTTCTTT
>NA|TRBD1|TRBV19|16|TRBJ2-1
CASSPGTGTSYNEQFF
TGTGCCAGTAGTCCGGGGACAGGGACCTCCTACAATGAGCAGTTCTTC
>NA|NA|TRBV29-1|11|TRBJ1-2
CSVVVGGGYTF
TGCAGCGTTGTAGTGGGAGGGGGCTACACCTTC
>NA|NA|TRBV7-2|17|TRBJ2-5
CASSGGGGLKGKETQYF
TGTGCCAGCAGCGGGGGAGGCGGTCTAAAGGGGAAAGAGACCCAGTACTTC
>NA|NA|TRBV27|14|TRBJ1-2
CASTPRRDSNGYTF
TGTGCCAGCACCCCCCGCCGGGATTCAAATGGCTACACCTTC
>NA|TRBD1|TRBV23-1|11|TRBJ1-1
CASRGQGWAFF
TGCGCCAGCAGGGGACAGGGGTGGGCTTTCTTT
>once|TRBD2|TRBV19|15|TRBJ2-2
CASRGTSGSTGELFF
TGTGCCAGTAGAGGGACTAGCGGGAGCACCGGGGAGCTGTTTTTT
>few|NA|TRBV5-4|16|TRBJ2-5
CASSRSPVGYQETQYF
TGTGCCAGCAGCCGCTCTCCCGTCGGGTACCAAGAGACCCAGTACTTC